The 11 T cell receptor beta chains reported below all come from one sample, sequenced in a study of cytomegalovirus exposure and HLA in healthy donors. Use of 60 Vbeta and 13 Jbeta primers characterized the PCR. Repertoires were generated with immunoSEQ multiplex PCR, while TCRdb's copy carries only in-frame clones and drops some. The sample records roughly 230,000 clones, about nine tenths being singletons. Sequencing was performed on PBMCs. Every receptor here comes from a girl aged 2 to 10 in good health and CMV-seronegative.

This sequence joins TRBV13 and TRBJ2-7, with 9 bases aligning to TRBD1. Germline CDR1 reads PRHDT; CDR2 reads FYEKMQ (reference sequence). Trimming removed 5 bases from V and 3 bases from J; junction bases left unmatched: 8. This CDR3 comprises 15 residues. In nucleotides, the CDR3 is TGTGCCAGCAGCCCCCGGACAGGGGATAACTACGAGCAGTACTTC. This sequence encodes CASSPRTGDNYEQYF.

The rearrangement uses TRBV5-1 and TRBJ2-3; 9 bases align to TRBD2. Germline CDR1 is SGHRS and CDR2 is YFSETQ. J gave up 0 bases and V 4 bases, and 3 bases lay outside the gene matches. The CDR3 contains 15 residues. The CDR3 here is CASSSGGPSTDTQYF. The CDR3 coding sequence is TGCGCCAGCAGCAGCGGGGGGCCCAGCACAGATACGCAGTATTTT.

The genes are TRBV6-6 and TRBJ1-5, with a tentative D call TRBD1 (5 bases). Trimming cost V 3 bases and J 3 bases, with 9 bases left between them. In germline, CDR1 is MNHNY, CDR2 SVGAGI (reference sequence). CDR3 size: 14 residues. The CDR3 loop is CASSYSGPNQPQHF. In nucleotides, the CDR3 is TGTGCCAGCAGTTATTCAGGGCCCAATCAGCCCCAGCATTTT.

The genes are TRBV5-1 and TRBJ1-5, with D perhaps TRBD1 (5 bases). Germline CDR1 is SGHRS and CDR2 is YFSETQ. V lost 0 bases and J lost 1, with 8 bases in between. The CDR3 is made up of 15 amino acids. The CDR3 reads CASSLEAGSNQPQHF. The CDR3 bases are TGCGCCAGCAGCTTGGAGGCAGGGAGCAATCAGCCCCAGCATTTT.

The chain carries TRBV6-4 and TRBJ1-6, with D hard to call. This CDR3 has 16 amino acids. Germline-derived CDR1 and CDR2 are MRHNA and SNTAGT. Trimming pared 6 bases from V and 0 bases from J, leaving 12 bases between. DNA for the CDR3: TGTGCCAGCAGCTCCACTGTGAGCTCCTATAATTCACCCCTCCACTTT. Protein sequence: CASSSTVSSYNSPLHF.

The rearrangement joins TRBV28 to TRBJ2-7; 11 bases fit TRBD1. CDR1 is MDHEN and CDR2 is SYDVKM in the germline V gene. The CDR3 extends over 15 amino acids. Losses at the gene ends were 4 bases for V and 2 bases for J; bases not matched to a gene: 4. CDR3 in amino acids: CASSYPGQGAYEQYF. The CDR3 nucleotides are TGTGCCAGCAGTTATCCGGGACAGGGGGCCTACGAGCAGTACTTC. The full variable domain, its missing parts supplied by reference TRBV28 and TRBJ2-7, is DVKVTQSSRYLVKRTGEKVFLECVQDMDHENMFWYRQDPGLGLRLIYFSYDVKMKEKGDIPEGYSVSREKKERFSLILESASTNQTSMYLCASSYPGQGAYEQYFGPGTRLTVT.

This clone was seen only a few times. This chain connects TRBV30 to TRBJ2-5; D unresolved. V gave up 5 bases and J gave up 5 bases, with 12 bases separating them. The germline CDR1 and CDR2 sequences are GTSNPN and SVGIG (reference sequence). This CDR3 region has 12 residues. The CDR3 DNA reads TGTGCCTGGTCCCCCGGGTTGGAGACCCAGTACTTC. Translation gives CAWSPGLETQYF.

The CDR3 loop is CASRPNGHFEDTIYF. The DNA for the CDR3 is TGTGCAAGTCGCCCTAACGGACACTTCGAGGACACCATATATTTT. The chain uses TRBV12-2 and TRBJ1-3; TRBD1 is the table's D call and was not checked against the DNA. TRBV12-2 constitutes a pseudogene. The CDR3 is 15 residues long.

DNA for the CDR3: TGTGCCAGCAGAGTATATAGCGGGGGTGGCTACGAGCAGTACTTC. Amino acid sequence: CASRVYSGGGYEQYF. V usage is TRBV6-5 and J usage is TRBJ2-7; TRBD2 agrees at 9 bases. In germline, CDR1 is MNHEY, CDR2 SVGAGI. With V trimmed by 6 bases and J by 3 bases, 9 bases remained unmatched. The CDR3 is 15 amino acids.

This sequence joins TRBV29-1 and TRBJ2-5, with 8 bases identical to TRBD1. The CDR3 is 14 residues long. V dropped 5 bases and J dropped 3; count of bases not matched to a gene: 8. Germline V gives CDR1 SQVTM, CDR2 ANQGSEA. The CDR3 DNA reads TGCAGCGTTTTTCAAGGACAGGGAAAAGAGACCCAGTACTTC. Its protein product is CSVFQGQGKETQYF.

The V call is TRBV6-6, the J call TRBJ1-1, with TRBD1 matching over 9 bases. This CDR3 is built from 16 residues. CDR1 MNHNY and CDR2 SVGAGI come from the germline V gene (reference sequence). The V gene end was trimmed by 5 bases and the J gene end by 3 bases; junction bases not matched to a gene: 10. The CDR3 loop is CASSNTLGQGDTEAFF. The CDR3 bases are TGTGCCAGCAGTAATACCTTGGGACAGGGAGACACTGAAGCTTTCTTT.